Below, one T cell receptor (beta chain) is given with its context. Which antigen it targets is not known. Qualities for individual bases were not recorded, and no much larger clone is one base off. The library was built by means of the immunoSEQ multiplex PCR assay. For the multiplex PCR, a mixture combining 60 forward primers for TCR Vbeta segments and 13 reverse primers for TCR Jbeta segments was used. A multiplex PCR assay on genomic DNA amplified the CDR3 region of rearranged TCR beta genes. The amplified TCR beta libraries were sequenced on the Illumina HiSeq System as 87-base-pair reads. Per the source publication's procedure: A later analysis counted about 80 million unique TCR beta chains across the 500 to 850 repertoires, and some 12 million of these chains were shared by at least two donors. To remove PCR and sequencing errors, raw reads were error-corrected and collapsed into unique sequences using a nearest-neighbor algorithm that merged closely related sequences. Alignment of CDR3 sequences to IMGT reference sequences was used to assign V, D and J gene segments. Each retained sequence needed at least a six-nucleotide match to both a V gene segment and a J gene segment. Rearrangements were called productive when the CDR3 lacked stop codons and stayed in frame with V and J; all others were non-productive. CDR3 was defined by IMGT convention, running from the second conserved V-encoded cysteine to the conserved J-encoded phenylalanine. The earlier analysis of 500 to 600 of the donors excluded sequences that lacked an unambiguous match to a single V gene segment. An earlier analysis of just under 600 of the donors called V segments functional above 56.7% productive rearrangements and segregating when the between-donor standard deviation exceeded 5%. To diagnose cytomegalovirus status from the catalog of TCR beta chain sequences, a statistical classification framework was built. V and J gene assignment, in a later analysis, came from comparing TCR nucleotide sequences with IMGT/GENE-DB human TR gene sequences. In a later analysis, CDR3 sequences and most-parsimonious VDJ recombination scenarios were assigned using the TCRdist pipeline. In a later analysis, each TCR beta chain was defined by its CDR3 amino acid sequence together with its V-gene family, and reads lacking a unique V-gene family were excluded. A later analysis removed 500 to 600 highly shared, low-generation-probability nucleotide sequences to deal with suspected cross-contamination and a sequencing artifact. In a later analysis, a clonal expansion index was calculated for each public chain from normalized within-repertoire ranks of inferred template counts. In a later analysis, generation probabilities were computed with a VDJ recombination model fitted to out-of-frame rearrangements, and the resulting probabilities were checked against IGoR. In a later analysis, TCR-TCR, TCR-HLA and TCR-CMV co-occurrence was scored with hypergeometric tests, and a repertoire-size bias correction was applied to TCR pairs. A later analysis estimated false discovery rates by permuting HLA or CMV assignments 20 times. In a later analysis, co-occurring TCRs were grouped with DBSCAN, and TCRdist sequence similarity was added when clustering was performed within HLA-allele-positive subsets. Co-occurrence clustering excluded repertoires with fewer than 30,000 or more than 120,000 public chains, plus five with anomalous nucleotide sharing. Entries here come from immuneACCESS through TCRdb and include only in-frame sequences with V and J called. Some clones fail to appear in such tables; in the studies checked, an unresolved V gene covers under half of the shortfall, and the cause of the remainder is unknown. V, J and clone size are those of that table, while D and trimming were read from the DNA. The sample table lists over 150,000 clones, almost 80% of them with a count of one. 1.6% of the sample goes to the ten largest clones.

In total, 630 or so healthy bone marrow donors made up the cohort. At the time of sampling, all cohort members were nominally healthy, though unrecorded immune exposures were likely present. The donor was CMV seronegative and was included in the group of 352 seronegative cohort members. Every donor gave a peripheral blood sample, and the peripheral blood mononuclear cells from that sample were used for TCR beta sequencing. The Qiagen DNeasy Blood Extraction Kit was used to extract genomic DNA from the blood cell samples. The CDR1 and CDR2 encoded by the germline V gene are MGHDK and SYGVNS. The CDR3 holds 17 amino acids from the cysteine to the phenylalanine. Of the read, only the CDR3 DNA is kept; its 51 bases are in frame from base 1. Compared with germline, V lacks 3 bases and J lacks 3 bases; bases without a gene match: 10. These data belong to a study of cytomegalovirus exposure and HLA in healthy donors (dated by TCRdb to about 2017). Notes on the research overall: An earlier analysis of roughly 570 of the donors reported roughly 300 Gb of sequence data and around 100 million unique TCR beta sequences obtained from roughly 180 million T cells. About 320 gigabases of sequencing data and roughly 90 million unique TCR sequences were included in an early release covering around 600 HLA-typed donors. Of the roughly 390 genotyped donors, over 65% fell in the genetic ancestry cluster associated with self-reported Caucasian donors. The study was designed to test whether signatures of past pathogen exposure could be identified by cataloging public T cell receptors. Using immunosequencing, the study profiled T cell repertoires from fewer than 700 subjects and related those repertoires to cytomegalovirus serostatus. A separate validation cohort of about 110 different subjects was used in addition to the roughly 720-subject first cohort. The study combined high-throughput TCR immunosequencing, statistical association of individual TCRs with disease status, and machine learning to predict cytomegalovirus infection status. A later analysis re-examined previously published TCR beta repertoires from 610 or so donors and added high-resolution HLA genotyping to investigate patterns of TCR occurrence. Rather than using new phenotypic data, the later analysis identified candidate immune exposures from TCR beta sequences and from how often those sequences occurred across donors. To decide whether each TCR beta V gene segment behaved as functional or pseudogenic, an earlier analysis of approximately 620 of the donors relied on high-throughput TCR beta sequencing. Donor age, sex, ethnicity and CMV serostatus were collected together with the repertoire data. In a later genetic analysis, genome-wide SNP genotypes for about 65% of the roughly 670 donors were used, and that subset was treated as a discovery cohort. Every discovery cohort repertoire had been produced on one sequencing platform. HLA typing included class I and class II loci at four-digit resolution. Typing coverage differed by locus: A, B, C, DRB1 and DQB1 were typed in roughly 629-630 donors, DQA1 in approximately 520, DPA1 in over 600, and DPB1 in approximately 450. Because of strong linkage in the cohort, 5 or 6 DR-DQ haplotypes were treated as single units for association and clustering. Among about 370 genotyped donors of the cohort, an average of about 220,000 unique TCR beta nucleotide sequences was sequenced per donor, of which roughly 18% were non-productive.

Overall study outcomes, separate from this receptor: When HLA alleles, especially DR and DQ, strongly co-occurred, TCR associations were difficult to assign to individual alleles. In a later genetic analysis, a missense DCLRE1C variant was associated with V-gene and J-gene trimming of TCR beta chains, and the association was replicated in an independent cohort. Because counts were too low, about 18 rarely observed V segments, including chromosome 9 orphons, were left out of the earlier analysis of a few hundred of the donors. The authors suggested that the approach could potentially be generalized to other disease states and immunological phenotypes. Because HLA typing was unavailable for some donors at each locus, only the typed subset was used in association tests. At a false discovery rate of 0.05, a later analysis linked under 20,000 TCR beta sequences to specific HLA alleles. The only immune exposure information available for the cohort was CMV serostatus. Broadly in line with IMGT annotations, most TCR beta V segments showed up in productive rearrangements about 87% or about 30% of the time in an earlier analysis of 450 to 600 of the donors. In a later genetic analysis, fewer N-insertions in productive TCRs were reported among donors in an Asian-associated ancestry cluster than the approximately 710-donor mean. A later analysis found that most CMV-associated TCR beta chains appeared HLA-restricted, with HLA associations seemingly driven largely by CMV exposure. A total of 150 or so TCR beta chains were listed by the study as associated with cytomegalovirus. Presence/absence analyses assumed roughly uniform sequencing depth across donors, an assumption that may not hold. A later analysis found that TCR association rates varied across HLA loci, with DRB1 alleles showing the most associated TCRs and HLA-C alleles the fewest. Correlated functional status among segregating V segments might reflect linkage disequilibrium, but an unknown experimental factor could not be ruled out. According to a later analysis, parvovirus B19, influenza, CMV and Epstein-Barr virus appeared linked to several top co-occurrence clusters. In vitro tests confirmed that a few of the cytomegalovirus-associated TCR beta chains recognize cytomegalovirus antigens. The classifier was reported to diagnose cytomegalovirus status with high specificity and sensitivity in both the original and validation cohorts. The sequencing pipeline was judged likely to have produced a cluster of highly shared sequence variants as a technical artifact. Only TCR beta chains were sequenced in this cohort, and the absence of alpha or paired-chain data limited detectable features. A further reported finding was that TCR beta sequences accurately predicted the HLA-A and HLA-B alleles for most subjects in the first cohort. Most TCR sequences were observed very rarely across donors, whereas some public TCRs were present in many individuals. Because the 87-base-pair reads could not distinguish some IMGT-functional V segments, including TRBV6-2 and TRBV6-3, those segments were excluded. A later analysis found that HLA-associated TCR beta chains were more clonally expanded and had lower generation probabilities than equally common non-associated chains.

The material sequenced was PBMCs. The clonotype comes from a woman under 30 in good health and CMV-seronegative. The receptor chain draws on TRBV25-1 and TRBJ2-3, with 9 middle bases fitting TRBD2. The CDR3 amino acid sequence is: CASSDPPGAGGTDTQYF. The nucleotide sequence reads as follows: TGTGCCAGCAGTGACCCTCCGGGGGCGGGAGGGACAGATACGCAGTATTTT. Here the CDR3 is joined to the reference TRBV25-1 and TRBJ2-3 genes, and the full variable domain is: EADIYQTPRYLVIGTGKKITLECSQTMGHDKMYWYQQDPGMELHLIHYSYGVNSTEKGDLSSESTVSRIRTEHFPLTLESARPSHTSQYLCASSDPPGAGGTDTQYFGPGTRLTVL.